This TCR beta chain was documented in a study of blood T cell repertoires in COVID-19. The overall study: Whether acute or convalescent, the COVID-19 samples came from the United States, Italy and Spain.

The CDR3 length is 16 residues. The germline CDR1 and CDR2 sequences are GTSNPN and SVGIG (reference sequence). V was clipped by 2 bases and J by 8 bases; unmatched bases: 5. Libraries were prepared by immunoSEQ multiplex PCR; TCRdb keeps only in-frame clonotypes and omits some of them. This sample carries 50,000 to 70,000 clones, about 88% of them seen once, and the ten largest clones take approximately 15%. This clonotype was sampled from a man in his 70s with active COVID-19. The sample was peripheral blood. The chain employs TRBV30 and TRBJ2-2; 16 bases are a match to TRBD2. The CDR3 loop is CAWSTGLAGGRGELFF. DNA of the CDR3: TGTGCCTGGAGTACGGGACTAGCGGGAGGGCGAGGGGAGCTGTTTTTT.